The clone carrying this TCR beta chain showed up just once. Reverse transcription of about 0.5 to 1 ug RNA used random hexamers. TCRdb passed the immunoSEQ multiplex PCR reads through MiXCR, listing each CDR3 protein once. The profile shows under 200,000 distinct CDR3 sequences, 90% to 95% of them singletons. The entry originates in a study of CD8 T cells in Susac syndrome. CDR1 and CDR2 from the germline V gene are SGDLS and YYNGEE. Deletions cut 0 bases from V and 4 bases from J, with 11 bases between. The CDR3 sequence is 15 residues long. Material for sequencing was CD4+ T cells from PBMCs. This sequence joins TRBV9 and TRBJ1-5; the D is unclear. The receptor was isolated from a human donor with Susac syndrome. CDR3 DNA: TGTGCCAGCAGCGTAGGCCCGGATACAAATCAGCCCCAGCATTTT. Translating it yields CASSVGPDTNQPQHF.